One sample yielded the 9 T cell receptor beta chains listed below, sequenced in a study of metastatic and nonmetastatic thyroid tumors. Patients were all untreated before their thyroid surgery. TCRdb re-called the PCR reads with MiXCR. The repertoire includes about 27,000 clones, 16% of them detected once, and 5.5% to 7.5% sits in the top ten. Sequenced material: blood. These receptors came from a male donor with papillary thyroid cancer or a benign thyroid nodule (not recorded which). Some clones in this sample may be carry-over from other donors' samples.

This chain connects TRBV5-1 to TRBJ2-7, with 9 nucleotides matching TRBD2. This CDR3 comprises 17 residues. After removal of 0 bases from V and 5 bases from J, the junction contained 12 bases not matched to a gene. CDR1 SGHRS and CDR2 YFSETQ come from the germline V gene. The CDR3 DNA follows: TGCGCCAGCAGCTTGGGGTCGGTGGCGGGAGGGCCGAACGAGCAGTACTTC. It specifies CASSLGSVAGGPNEQYF.

This clone was detected a few times. The V call is TRBV6-1, the J call TRBJ1-3; 7 nucleotides line up with TRBD1. This CDR3 is 13 amino acids long. V trimming: 4 bases; J trimming: 9 bases; junction bases outside the gene matches: 6. CDR1 is MNHNS and CDR2 is SASEGT in the germline V gene. The CDR3 bases are TGTGCCAGCAGTGGACAGGGTCATCGCACCATATATTTT. Protein sequence: CASSGQGHRTIYF.

This clone was seen many times. This rearrangement joins TRBV6-1 to TRBJ2-2; D is ambiguous. The CDR3 covers 12 residues. CDR1 and CDR2 (germline): MNHNS, SASEGT. The V gene lost 5 bases and the J gene lost 0 bases, with 1 base spanning the gap. The CDR3 sequence is CASSPNTGELFF. The CDR3 DNA reads TGTGCCAGCAGTCCGAACACCGGGGAGCTGTTTTTT.

There are many counts of this clone. One end of the junction fails to match germline, which may point to a read error. The chain uses TRBV7-9 and TRBJ1-4, with D unclear. CDR1 and CDR2 from the germline V gene are SEHNR and FQNEAQ (reference sequence). The CDR3 totals 14 residues. CDR3 sequence: CASSSVGENGKLFF. CDR3 nucleotides: TGTGCCAGCAGCTCGGTCGGGGAGAATGGAAAACTGTTTTTT. Looking up the rest from reference TRBV7-9 and TRBJ1-4 gives the full variable domain: DTGVSQNPRHKITKRGQNVTFRCDPISEHNRLYWYRQTLGQGPEFLTYFQNEAQLEKSRLLSDRFSAERPKGSFSTLEIQRTEQGDSAMYLCASSSVGENGKLFFGSGTQLSVL.

By frequency in the sample, this clone is medium-sized. The V call is TRBV19, the J call TRBJ1-2; 8 nucleotides agree with TRBD1. This CDR3 is 14 amino acids long. Losses at the gene ends were 5 bases for V and 3 bases for J; bases not matched to a gene: 5. In germline, CDR1 is LNHDA, CDR2 SQIVND (reference sequence). CDR3 loop: CASSAQGAYYGYTF. CDR3 DNA: TGTGCCAGTAGTGCCCAGGGGGCGTACTATGGCTACACCTTC.

The V gene is TRBV6-1, the J gene TRBJ1-6; D ambiguous. The CDR3 is 17 residues long. The V end lost 0 bases, the J end lost 0 bases, and 9 bases lay between the germline ends. The germline gives CDR1 MNHNS, CDR2 SASEGT. This CDR3 is CASSEAPSSSYNSPLHF. The CDR3 region has the DNA TGTGCCAGCAGTGAAGCGCCATCAAGCTCCTATAATTCACCCCTCCACTTT.

At least ten counts were recorded for this clone. The chain is built from TRBV5-1 and TRBJ2-1, with 9 bases aligning to TRBD2. With V trimmed by 4 bases and J by 4 bases, 12 bases remained unmatched. The CDR3 sequence is 17 residues long. CDR1 and CDR2 (germline): SGHRS, YFSETQ. The CDR3 region is CASSASLLAGTYNEQFF. The CDR3 nucleotides are TGCGCCAGCAGCGCCTCGCTCCTAGCGGGAACTTACAATGAGCAGTTCTTC.

Ten or more counts support this clone. The chain has TRBV30 and TRBJ2-2, with 10 nucleotides matching TRBD2. Losses at the gene ends were 3 bases for V and 3 bases for J; bases not matched to a gene: 4. CDR1 GTSNPN and CDR2 SVGIG come from the germline V gene (reference sequence). The CDR3 is made up of 15 amino acids. The CDR3 bases are TGTGCCTGGAGGACAGGGACTAGCGACACCGGGGAGCTGTTTTTT. It specifies CAWRTGTSDTGELFF.

This clone was seen only a few times. The chain links TRBV29-1 to TRBJ1-1, with 11 bases matching TRBD1. From germline, CDR1 is SQVTM and CDR2 ANQGSEA. This CDR3 contains 15 residues. J was trimmed by 4 bases and V by 6 bases; bases with no gene match: 10. The CDR3 loop is CSVGQGAQASTEAFF. The DNA for the CDR3 is TGCAGCGTAGGACAGGGGGCGCAGGCCTCCACTGAAGCTTTCTTT.